Presented here are 12 T cell receptor beta chains from one specimen sequenced in a study of regulatory T cells in long-lasting Graves disease. CDR3-region Arm-PCR and iRepertoire HTBI primers produced the TCR beta libraries. TCRdb re-called the multiplex PCR reads with MiXCR, one entry per CDR3 protein. Of 350,000 to 450,000 distinct CDR3 sequences in the sample, approximately 15% were seen once. Time point: newly diagnosed GD, antithyroid drugs for less than 3 months. From RNA extracted from PBMCs, the TCR library was made. The sample was also linked to a second study, of T cells in Graves' hyperthyroidism and ophthalmopathy.

Sequences were derived from peripheral blood mononuclear cells (PBMCs), sampled at new diagnosis, from a patient treated with antithyroid drugs. The receptors here all came from a woman between 40 and 50 years old with Graves disease.

This clonotype occurred a few times. This sequence joins TRBV9 and TRBJ2-3, with 11 bases aligning to TRBD2. Germline CDR1 reads SGDLS; CDR2 reads YYNGEE. CDR3 length: 16 amino acids. Trimming cost V 0 bases and J 7 bases; bases outside gene matches: 7. CDR3 amino acids: CASSVDASGRSHTQYF. The DNA of the CDR3 is TGTGCCAGCAGCGTAGACGCTAGCGGGAGGTCACATACGCAGTATTTT.

The table lists this clonotype with many counts. The chain carries TRBV14 and TRBJ2-3; no reliable D call. The CDR3 runs to 14 residues. Deletions cut 7 bases from V and 2 bases from J, with 13 bases between. The germline CDR1 and CDR2 sequences are SGHDN and FVKESK. The CDR3 sequence: CASTADLSTDTQYF. CDR3 nucleotide sequence: TGTGCCAGCACGGCGGATCTTTCCACAGATACGCAGTATTTT.

This chain links TRBV11-2 with TRBJ1-5; D is unresolved. Trimming took off 5 bases at V and 0 bases at J, with 23 bases between the two ends. Germline CDR1 is SGHAT and CDR2 is FQNNGV. The CDR3 loop spans 19 amino acids. This chain's CDR3 is CASSTRRNYRLNSNQPQHF. In nucleotides, the CDR3 is TGTGCCAGCAGCACCCGCAGAAATTACCGACTAAATAGCAATCAGCCCCAGCATTTT.

This clonotype was picked up a small number of times. V is TRBV20-1 and J is TRBJ1-2; the D is unclear. The germline V gene encodes CDR1 DFQATT and CDR2 SNEGSKA (reference sequence). Deletions cut 2 bases from V and 8 bases from J, with 9 bases between. The CDR3 runs 11 residues. The DNA for the CDR3 is TGCAGTGCTAGATCCTCCGGGGGCTACACCTTC. Translated: CSARSSGGYTF.

This chain uses TRBV20-1 with TRBJ2-3, with a tentative D call TRBD2 (5 bases). CDR1 and CDR2 (germline): DFQATT, SNEGSKA (reference sequence). The CDR3 is 15 amino acids. The DNA for the CDR3 is TGCAATGCCGCTGATGCGGGCACAAGCGCAGATACGCAGTATTTT. Protein product: CNAADAGTSADTQYF.

This clonotype was seen a few times. The rearrangement links TRBV9 to TRBJ1-3; D is unresolved. The CDR3 covers 12 residues. Per the germline V gene, CDR1 is SGDLS and CDR2 is YYNGEE. Trimming shortened V by 3 bases and J by 4 bases, and 5 bases separated the two germline ends. The CDR3 loop is CASSAEGNTIYF. For the CDR3, the DNA is TGTGCCAGCAGCGCCGAGGGAAACACCATATATTTT.

The rearrangement links TRBV7-6 to TRBJ2-7, with a tentative D call TRBD2 (6 bases). Germline assignment: CDR1 SGHVS and CDR2 FNYEAQ. V shed 5 bases and J shed 2 bases, with 16 bases lying between them. The CDR3 consists of 15 residues. For the CDR3, the DNA is TGTGCCAGCAGCCCTAGGCTCGGGGAGGCCTACGAGCAGTACTTC. Translated: CASSPRLGEAYEQYF.

This clonotype was seen a single time. One base away lies a much larger clone, so this may be a sequencing read error. J is TRBJ2-7 and V is TRBV11-2; either TRBD1 or TRBD2 may supply D (5 bases each). This CDR3 has 14 amino acids. V lost 4 bases and J 2 bases, leaving 12 bases between the germline ends. The V gene's germline CDR1 is SGHAT and CDR2 FQNNGV. CDR3 sequence: CASSSAGSTYEQYF. Written as DNA, the CDR3 is TGTGCCAGCAGCTCCGCAGGGAGCACCTACGAGCAGTACTTC.

This clonotype has at least ten counts. The CDR3: CAISAQSSGAKNIQYF. In DNA, the CDR3 is TGTGCCATCAGTGCACAGAGCTCGGGGGCCAAAAACATTCAGTACTTC. The chain recombines TRBV10-3 with TRBJ2-4, with D perhaps TRBD2 (5 bases). CDR3 length equals 16 residues. Germline V gives CDR1 ENHRY, CDR2 SYGVKD. V was pared by 4 bases and J by 1 base, with 14 bases between.

This clonotype was detected ten times or more. The chain recombines TRBV2 with TRBJ2-1; a possible D gene is TRBD1 (5 bases). TRBJ2-5 explains the end of the DNA better; the J call may be wrong. Per germline, CDR1 SNHLY and CDR2 FYNNEI. The CDR3 covers 16 residues. CDR3 DNA: TGTGCCAGCAGTGAATCCCAGGGTGGGTCCCGGGAGACCCAGTACTTC. As protein: CASSESQGGSRETQYF.

In this sample, this clonotype turned up many times. One junction end does not reproduce the germline sequence, and a read error may be involved. The V call is TRBV5-1, the J call TRBJ1-2; 10 bases align to TRBD1. Per the germline V gene, CDR1 is SGHRS and CDR2 is YFSETQ. CDR3 length: 14 residues. The CDR3 sequence is CASSDGTGDYGYTF. The CDR3 region has the DNA TGTGCCAGCAGCGACGGGACAGGGGATTATGGCTACACCTTC.

In its sample, this clonotype was seen many times. The gene calls are TRBV2 and TRBJ2-1; TRBD2 matches 7 bases. Germline-derived CDR1 and CDR2 are SNHLY and FYNNEI. CDR3 length: 15 amino acids. V gave up 4 bases and J gave up 6 bases; unmatched junction bases: 9. The CDR3 region is CASSAGLAERNEQFF. CDR3 nucleotide sequence: TGTGCCAGCAGTGCGGGCCTAGCGGAACGCAATGAGCAGTTCTTC.